This TCR beta chain was observed in a study of PD-L1 blockade in urothelial cancer. Across the study: Male sex and bladder-origin urothelial cancer were recorded for about 85% of the roughly 30 patients.

V lost 3 bases and J 4 bases, leaving 13 bases between the germline ends. The CDR3 is made up of 14 amino acids. Germline values: CDR1 ENHRY, CDR2 SYGVKD. Time point indicated: peripheral blood 6 weeks after treatment start. Using immunoSEQ multiplex PCR, the repertoire was profiled, and TCRdb retains in-frame clones only, with some absent. The sample shows over 100,000 clones, around 93% of them seen only once. The sample was PBMCs, taken around atezolizumab (anti-PD-L1) treatment. The sequence was collected from a man in his 60s with urothelial cancer. The chain links TRBV10-3 to TRBJ2-7, with a possible D match to TRBD1 (6 bases). The CDR3 protein is CAISDATTGYEQYF. In DNA, the CDR3 is TGTGCCATCAGTGATGCCACTACAGGGTACGAGCAGTACTTC.